A selection of T cell receptor beta chains follows, all from one sample in a study of identical twins. TCRdb re-called the 5' RACE reads through MiXCR, storing one row per CDR3 protein. The table lists 600,000 to 700,000 distinct CDR3 sequences, 21% of them singletons. These sequences were also reported in another study, on T cells expressing NK-cell markers.

The sample comprised PBMCs. These receptors were collected from a woman in her late teens or twenties in good health. CDR3s include the opening cysteine and the closing phenylalanine or tryptophan. D genes are given only for firm matches. Some rows have no size entry. The others give once, few or many, or a class for an expanded clone.

V,J,D,size,CDR3,DNA
TRBV11-2,TRBJ1-1,NA,few,CASTQRGNVTEAFF,TGTGCCAGCACCCAAAGGGGGAATGTAACTGAAGCTTTCTTT
TRBV19,TRBJ1-2,TRBD1,few,CAGSTGQGFYGYTF,TGTGCCGGCTCCACGGGACAGGGTTTCTATGGCTACACCTTC
TRBV5-1,TRBJ2-2,NA,NA,CASSLWTDETGELFF,TGCGCCAGCAGCTTGTGGACAGATGAAACCGGGGAGCTGTTTTTT
TRBV7-2,TRBJ2-1,NA,NA,CACSQGPTNNEQFF,TGTGCCTGCAGCCAGGGACCTACTAACAATGAGCAGTTCTTC
TRBV29-1,TRBJ2-1,TRBD2,NA,CSVDGRAFHEQFF,TGCAGCGTTGACGGGAGGGCGTTCCATGAGCAGTTCTTC
TRBV10-2,TRBJ1-3,TRBD1,few,CASSVQGVAGNTIYF,TGCGCCAGCAGTGTACAGGGGGTCGCGGGAAACACCATATATTTT
TRBV7-9,TRBJ2-1,NA,NA,CASSLATAVNEQFF,TGTGCCAGCAGCTTAGCGACGGCAGTTAATGAGCAGTTCTTC
TRBV25-1,TRBJ2-5,NA,NA,CASSSGRVRETQYF,TGTGCCAGCAGTTCGGGCAGGGTGAGAGAGACCCAGTACTTC
TRBV11-1,TRBJ2-4,TRBD2,few,CASSSIPGLAKAKNIQYF,TGTGCCAGCAGCTCGATTCCAGGACTAGCGAAAGCCAAAAACATTCAGTACTTC
TRBV20-1,TRBJ2-7,TRBD2,NA,CSAPMAGVRNEQYF,TGCAGTGCCCCAATGGCGGGGGTTAGGAACGAGCAGTACTTC
TRBV7-2,TRBJ2-5,NA,many,CASSLRGSSSETQYF,TGTGCCAGCAGCTTAAGGGGGTCTAGTTCAGAGACCCAGTACTTC
TRBV6-1,TRBJ1-3,NA,many,CASGGLFSGNTIYF,TGTGCCAGTGGGGGGTTATTCTCTGGAAACACCATATATTTT
TRBV4-3,TRBJ2-7,TRBD1,few,CASSVLPGQSYEQYF,TGCGCCAGCAGCGTGCTCCCGGGACAGTCCTACGAGCAGTACTTC
TRBV9,TRBJ2-1,NA,few,CASSFGLTNYNEQFF,TGTGCCAGCAGCTTCGGACTCACGAATTACAATGAGCAGTTCTTC
TRBV6-1,TRBJ2-1,TRBD2,few,CASSPRDYDNEQFF,TGTGCCAGCAGTCCCCGGGACTACGACAATGAGCAGTTCTTC
TRBV10-3,TRBJ2-3,NA,NA,CAIGATDTLYF,TGTGCCATCGGGGCCACAGATACGCTGTATTTT
TRBV7-2,TRBJ1-6,NA,NA,CASSSPSPLHF,TGTGCCAGCAGCTCCCCCTCACCCCTCCACTTT
TRBV18,TRBJ1-2,NA,NA,CASSPPAGSGYTF,TGTGCCAGCTCACCACCGGCCGGCTCTGGCTACACCTTC
TRBV6-6,TRBJ2-1,NA,few,CASSRLINEQFF,TGTGCCAGCAGCCGACTCATCAATGAGCAGTTCTTC
TRBV29-1,TRBJ1-1,NA,NA,CSVEREGTEAFF,TGCAGCGTTGAACGGGAGGGCACTGAAGCTTTCTTT
TRBV12-3/TRBV12-4,TRBJ1-1,NA,NA,CASSSTRGYTEAFF,TGTGCCAGCAGTTCCACGAGGGGGTATACTGAAGCTTTCTTT
TRBV7-2,TRBJ2-5,NA,many,CASSLEAEETQYF,TGTGCCAGCAGCTTAGAGGCAGAAGAGACCCAGTACTTC
TRBV20-1,TRBJ2-7,TRBD1,NA,CSCRDSSYEQYF,TGCAGTTGCAGGGACAGCTCCTACGAGCAGTACTTC
TRBV12-3/TRBV12-4,TRBJ2-1,NA,many,CASSFLYEQFF,TGTGCCAGCAGTTTTCTTTATGAGCAGTTCTTC
TRBV5-1,TRBJ2-2,NA,many,CASSLDGRSYGELFF,TGCGCCAGCAGCTTGGACGGCCGTAGCTACGGGGAGCTGTTTTTT
TRBV6-1,TRBJ2-2,NA,NA,CASSEGVGTGELFF,TGTGCCAGCAGTGAAGGGGTGGGGACCGGGGAGCTGTTTTTT